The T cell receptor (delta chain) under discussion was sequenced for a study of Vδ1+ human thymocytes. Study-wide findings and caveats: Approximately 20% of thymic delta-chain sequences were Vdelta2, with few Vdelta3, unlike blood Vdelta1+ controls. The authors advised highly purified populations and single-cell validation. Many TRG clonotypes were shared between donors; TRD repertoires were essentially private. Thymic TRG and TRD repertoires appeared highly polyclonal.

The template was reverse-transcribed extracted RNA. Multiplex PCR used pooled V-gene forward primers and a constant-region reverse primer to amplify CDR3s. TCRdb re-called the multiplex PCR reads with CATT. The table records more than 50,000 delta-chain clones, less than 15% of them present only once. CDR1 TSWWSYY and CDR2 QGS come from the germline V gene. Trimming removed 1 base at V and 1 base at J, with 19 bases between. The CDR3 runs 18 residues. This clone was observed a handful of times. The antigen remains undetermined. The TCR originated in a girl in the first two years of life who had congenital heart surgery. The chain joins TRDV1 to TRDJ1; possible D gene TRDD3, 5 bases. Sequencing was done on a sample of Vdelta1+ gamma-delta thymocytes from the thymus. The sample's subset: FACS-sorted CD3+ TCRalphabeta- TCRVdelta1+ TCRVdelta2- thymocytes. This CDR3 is CALGEPPWALTGTDKLIF. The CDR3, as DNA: TGTGCTCTTGGGGAACCCCCCTGGGCCCTTACCGGCACCGATAAACTCATCTTT.